The 14 T cell receptor beta chains below come from one sample, sequenced in a study of blood T cell repertoires in COVID-19. Generated by immunoSEQ multiplex PCR, the TCRdb table keeps only in-frame clones and is missing some. The profile shows around 78,000 clones, 85% to 90% of them singletons. The sequencing sample was made of peripheral blood. Receptors were obtained from an older man with active or convalescent COVID-19.

The rearrangement uses TRBV7-8 and TRBJ2-7; 7 bases fit TRBD2. Germline loops: CDR1 SGHVS, CDR2 FQNEAQ. J was trimmed by 1 base and V by 1 base; bases with no gene match: 7. The CDR3 runs to 16 residues. This CDR3 is CASSLDDGRGSYEQYF. The CDR3 nucleotides are TGTGCCAGCAGCTTAGATGACGGGCGGGGGTCCTACGAGCAGTACTTC. Full variable domain (rest looked up from reference TRBV7-8 and TRBJ2-7): GAGVSQSPRYKVAKRGQDVALRCDPISGHVSLFWYQQALGQGPEFLTYFQNEAQLDKSGLPSDRFFAERPEGSVSTLKIQRTQQEDSAVYLCASSLDDGRGSYEQYFGPGTRLTVT.

The chain uses TRBV28 and TRBJ2-7; weak D call: TRBD1 (6 bases). Germline-derived CDR1 and CDR2 are MDHEN and SYDVKM. The CDR3 loop spans 13 amino acids. V lost 6 bases and J lost 1, with 10 bases in between. CDR3 region: CASRPGQSYEQYF. The CDR3 DNA follows: TGTGCCAGCAGGCCCGGACAGTCCTACGAGCAGTACTTC. The full variable domain, in which reference TRBV28 and TRBJ2-7 provide the parts outside the CDR3, is DVKVTQSSRYLVKRTGEKVFLECVQDMDHENMFWYRQDPGLGLRLIYFSYDVKMKEKGDIPEGYSVSREKKERFSLILESASTNQTSMYLCASRPGQSYEQYFGPGTRLTVT.

The V call is TRBV7-9, the J call TRBJ1-1; tentatively, D is TRBD1 (6 bases). Germline V gene sequence: CDR1 SEHNR, CDR2 FQNEAQ (reference sequence). This CDR3 is built from 15 residues. V lost 5 bases and J lost 1, with 14 bases in between. The DNA of the CDR3 is TGTGCCAGCAGCACCCGGGACATAAGGAACACTGAAGCTTTCTTT. It encodes CASSTRDIRNTEAFF.

CDR3 protein: CASSIRTGPLCYGYTF. In nucleotides, the CDR3 is TGTGCCAGCAGCATTCGGACAGGCCCCCTATGCTATGGCTACACCTTC. The chain is built from TRBV3-1 (or the pseudogene TRBV3-2) and TRBJ1-2, with 7 bases identical to TRBD1. From germline, CDR1 is LGHDT and CDR2 YNNKEL (reference sequence). The CDR3 is 16 amino acids. With V trimmed by 5 bases and J by 4 bases, 13 bases remained unmatched.

V usage is TRBV28 and J usage is TRBJ1-4, with 8 positions matching TRBD1. Germline V gives CDR1 MDHEN, CDR2 SYDVKM. This CDR3 contains 17 residues. The V segment lost 6 bases and the J segment 0 bases; nucleotides outside the gene matches: 9. The CDR3 DNA reads TGTGCCAGCAGAATATCGGGACAGGTAGCAACTAATGAAAAACTGTTTTTT. As protein: CASRISGQVATNEKLFF.

This chain links TRBV28 with TRBJ1-1; 11 bases agree with TRBD1. The germline gives CDR1 MDHEN, CDR2 SYDVKM. The CDR3 runs to 16 residues. After removal of 2 bases from V and 7 bases from J, the junction contained 9 bases not matched to a gene. Here the CDR3 reads CASSLLPGTGGDEAFF. CDR3 sequence (DNA): TGTGCCAGCAGTTTACTTCCCGGGACAGGGGGAGATGAAGCTTTCTTT.

With respect to this clone: The sample carries other DNA sequences with the same CDR3. The chain uses TRBV3-1 (or the pseudogene TRBV3-2) and TRBJ2-1, with 9 nucleotides matching TRBD2. J was trimmed by 7 bases and V by 4 bases; bases with no gene match: 5. Per germline, CDR1 LGHDT and CDR2 YNNKEL (reference sequence). The CDR3 loop spans 14 amino acids. The CDR3 sequence is CASSLRLAGNEQFF. The CDR3 DNA follows: TGTGCCAGCAGCCTTCGGCTAGCGGGAAATGAGCAGTTCTTC.

CDR3 DNA sequence: TGTGCCAGCAGCCAAGGTAGGGGTGGCAATCAGCCCCAGCATTTT. It specifies CASSQGRGGNQPQHF. This chain connects TRBV3-1 (or the pseudogene TRBV3-2) to TRBJ1-5, with D possibly matching TRBD1 (5 bases). This CDR3 has 15 amino acids. From germline, CDR1 is LGHDT and CDR2 YNNKEL (reference sequence). Trimming removed 1 base from V and 2 bases from J, with 9 bases in between.

This sequence joins TRBV19 and TRBJ1-5; the D is unclear. Between the trimmed V and J ends, which lost 1 base and 5 bases, there was a span of 24 bases. Germline V CDR1 and CDR2: LNHDA, SQIVND (reference sequence). This CDR3 contains 19 residues. DNA of the CDR3: TGTGCCAGTAGTATAGTTCTGGTTTCGGGGAACGTTCCCCATCAGCCCCAGCATTTT. Translating gives CASSIVLVSGNVPHQPQHF. The whole variable domain, filled in from reference TRBV19 and TRBJ1-5, reads DGGITQSPKYLFRKEGQNVTLSCEQNLNHDAMYWYRQDPGQGLRLIYYSQIVNDFQKGDIAEGYSVSREKKESFPLTVTSAQKNPTAFYLCASSIVLVSGNVPHQPQHFGDGTRLSIL.

The J gene is TRBJ1-5, the V gene TRBV24-1; TRBD1 agrees at 11 bases. CDR1 and CDR2 (germline): KGHDR, SFDVKD. V dropped 5 bases and J dropped 0; count of bases not matched to a gene: 5. This CDR3 is 17 amino acids long. As DNA, the CDR3 is TGTGCCACCAGTGGGGACAGGGGGTCTAATAGCAATCAGCCCCAGCATTTT. This gives the protein CATSGDRGSNSNQPQHF.

The rearrangement joins TRBV2 to TRBJ1-5; the match to TRBD1 covers 10 bases. The CDR3 has 15 residues. Per the germline V gene, CDR1 is SNHLY and CDR2 is FYNNEI. The trim removed 3 bases at V and 7 bases at J, leaving 6 bases unmatched. This CDR3 is CASSDRTGGRQPQHF. The CDR3 DNA follows: TGTGCCAGCAGTGATCGGACAGGGGGTAGGCAGCCCCAGCATTTT.

The V and J genes are TRBV29-1 and TRBJ1-1; possible D gene TRBD1, 6 bases. The CDR3 totals 15 residues. V was shortened by 0 bases and J by 4 bases, with 15 bases between the two germline ends. CDR1 is SQVTM and CDR2 is ANQGSEA in the germline V gene. For the CDR3, the DNA is TGCAGCGTTGAAGATCTCAGGGGTGTTAGCACTGAAGCTTTCTTT. As protein: CSVEDLRGVSTEAFF.

The V and J genes are TRBV11-3 and TRBJ2-3; a weak D match, TRBD2 (6 bases). The CDR3 runs to 15 residues. Trimming removed 3 bases from V and 1 base from J, with 11 bases in between. From germline, CDR1 is SGHNT and CDR2 YENEEA. The CDR3 region is CASSLMTGGTDTQYF. CDR3 coding DNA: TGTGCCAGCAGCTTGATGACGGGAGGCACAGATACGCAGTATTTT.

The CDR3 bases are TGTGCCAGCAGTTTAGGCGTCTACGGGGACAGATACGAGCAGTACTTC. Encoded protein: CASSLGVYGDRYEQYF. The chain carries TRBV28 and TRBJ2-7; 7 nucleotides agree with TRBD1. The length of the CDR3 is 16 residues. Per the germline V gene, CDR1 is MDHEN and CDR2 is SYDVKM. V lost 2 bases and J lost 4; bases outside the gene matches: 11. Together with reference TRBV28 and TRBJ2-7, the CDR3 gives the full variable domain: DVKVTQSSRYLVKRTGEKVFLECVQDMDHENMFWYRQDPGLGLRLIYFSYDVKMKEKGDIPEGYSVSREKKERFSLILESASTNQTSMYLCASSLGVYGDRYEQYFGPGTRLTVT.